The source of this TCR beta chain is a study of T cells after yellow fever vaccination. At the level of the study: Where fractions had low cell numbers, libraries were prepared from them with the SMART-Seq v4 Ultra Low Input RNA kit. General study results and limits: In post-booster samples, most primary-vaccination clones reappeared (approximately 97% CD4, 75% to 90% CD8).

Generation of TCR cDNA used 5'RACE template switching (which added a universal primer site and UMIs). TCRdb independently ran MiXCR on the 5' RACE reads; one entry per CDR3 protein. The data contain 300,000 to 350,000 distinct CDR3 sequences, approximately 12% of them singletons. Turning to this clonotype: Its target is not known.

Sample: CD4+ T cells sorted from PBMCs, taken 45 days after the yellow fever booster vaccination. This TCR was recovered from a man between 18 and 29 years old who received the YFV17D yellow fever vaccine.

The CDR3 is CASSGGTGEDTQYF. DNA for the CDR3: TGTGCCAGCAGTGGAGGGACAGGGGAAGATACGCAGTATTTT. This chain connects TRBV2 to TRBJ2-3; 10 positions agree with TRBD1. The CDR3 extends over 14 amino acids. Germline CDR1 SNHLY, CDR2 FYNNEI. J was trimmed by 5 bases and V by 4 bases; bases with no gene match: 3.